This T cell receptor beta chain emerged from a study of blood T cell repertoires in COVID-19. From germline, CDR1 is LGHDT and CDR2 YNNKEL (reference sequence). The V end was cut by 1 base, the J end by 5 bases, with 9 bases between. This CDR3 contains 14 residues. Here immunoSEQ multiplex PCR was the method, and the copy in TCRdb shows in-frame clones only, minus some. The sample contains a few hundred thousand clones, 70% to 90% of which appear only once. The chain recombines TRBV3-1 (or the pseudogene TRBV3-2) with TRBJ1-5, with D possibly TRBD1 on 5 matching bases. The specimen was PBMCs or T cells enriched from blood (not recorded which). This receptor was obtained from a woman aged 25 to 39 who had recovered from COVID-19. CDR3 coding DNA: TGTGCCAGCAGCCAAGGCGGGACCCATCAGCCCCAGCATTTT. It yields the protein CASSQGGTHQPQHF.